The clone carrying this TCR beta chain appeared a single time. V was shortened by 2 bases and J by 6 bases, with 16 bases between the two germline ends. Germline CDR1 reads LGHNA; CDR2 reads YNFKEQ. CDR3 size: 16 residues. These data belong to a study of blood T cell repertoires in COVID-19. Study overall: Researchers got acute and convalescent COVID-19 samples from the United States, Italy and Spain.

In the original analysis: Amplification of reference gene primers was used by the study to estimate nucleated cell counts. Measured with immunoSEQ multiplex PCR; TCRdb has only the in-frame clones, and not every one. That table furnishes V, J and clone size, whereas the DNA furnished D and trimming. The profile shows roughly 130,000 clones, 80% of them singletons. Sequencing was carried out using peripheral blood. This receptor was obtained from a man between 60 and 75 years old with active or convalescent COVID-19. This chain uses TRBV4-2 with TRBJ2-2; TRBD1 might be the D (6 bases). The CDR3 DNA reads as TGTGCCAGCAGCCAATCGGTAGGGACACCTTCCGGGGAGCTGTTTTTT. It translates to CASSQSVGTPSGELFF.